This passage covers 27 T cell receptor beta chains from one sample sequenced in a study of cytomegalovirus exposure and HLA in healthy donors. The PCR ran on 60 Vbeta and 13 Jbeta primers. The assay was immunoSEQ multiplex PCR, and TCRdb's table has in-frame clones only and misses some. This sample has about 230,000 clones, with 77% found just once. The sequenced material came from PBMCs. All receptors come from a woman aged 60 to 75 in good health and CMV-seropositive.

The gene calls are TRBV5-1 and TRBJ1-3; 9 bases fit TRBD1. This CDR3 contains 13 residues. V dropped 5 bases and J dropped 4; count of bases not matched to a gene: 1. Germline V lookup: CDR1 SGHRS, CDR2 YFSETQ. For the CDR3, the DNA is TGCGCCAGCAGGACAGGGGGAGGAAACACCATATATTTT. It yields the protein CASRTGGGNTIYF.

The chain employs TRBV28 and TRBJ2-1, with 8 bases that match TRBD1. CDR1 and CDR2 (germline): MDHEN, SYDVKM. This CDR3 has 15 residues. With V trimmed by 5 bases and J by 9 bases, 12 bases remained unmatched. Here the CDR3 DNA reads TGTGCCAGCAGTCGCCCGAAGACAGGGGTGGGTGAGCAGTTCTTC. It codes for CASSRPKTGVGEQFF.

This chain joins TRBV6-1 and TRBJ1-3; D not resolved. This CDR3 spans 16 amino acids. Trimming took off 4 bases at V and 0 bases at J, with 13 bases between the two ends. CDR1 MNHNS and CDR2 SASEGT come from the germline V gene. The CDR3 loop is CASSGGCGSSGNTIYF. The CDR3 coding sequence is TGTGCCAGCAGTGGAGGTTGCGGGAGCTCTGGAAACACCATATATTTT.

Only one count was recorded for this clone. The chain is built from TRBV7-9 and TRBJ1-1, with 10 bases matching TRBD1. This CDR3 contains 15 residues. CDR1 is SEHNR and CDR2 is FQNEAQ in the germline V gene (reference sequence). Germline trimming cut 5 bases from V and 4 bases from J; bases unmatched to any gene: 7. CDR3 bases: TGTGCCAGCAGCCACTGGGGGACAGGGGTCACTGAAGCTTTCTTT. Protein product: CASSHWGTGVTEAFF.

The chain carries TRBV28 and TRBJ1-1; D is uncertain. The CDR3 length is 13 residues. In germline, CDR1 is MDHEN, CDR2 SYDVKM. Trimming cost V 10 bases and J 4 bases, with 16 bases left between them. CDR3 sequence (DNA): TGTGCCACCTCCACCGGGAGTAGCACTGAAGCTTTCTTT. Amino acid sequence: CATSTGSSTEAFF.

This chain uses TRBV13 with TRBJ2-7, with D tentatively TRBD1 (6 bases). The CDR3 is 14 amino acids. V was cut by 2 bases and J by 4 bases, with 12 bases left in between. Germline CDR1 and CDR2: PRHDT and FYEKMQ (reference sequence). The CDR3 here is CASSLSQGDYEQYF. CDR3 nucleotide sequence: TGTGCCAGCAGCTTATCACAGGGTGATTACGAGCAGTACTTC.

The V and J genes are TRBV18 and TRBJ2-2; perhaps TRBD2 as D (6 bases). CDR1 KGHSH and CDR2 LQKENI come from the germline V gene. The CDR3 has 14 amino acids. Trimming shortened V by 2 bases and J by 6 bases, and 10 bases separated the two germline ends. The CDR3 DNA reads TGTGCCAGCTCACCAGAGGGAGGATCCGGGGAGCTGTTTTTT. Translated, it gives CASSPEGGSGELFF.

The rearrangement links TRBV5-1 to TRBJ2-3, with 10 bases identical to TRBD1. The CDR3 totals 17 residues. Germline loops: CDR1 SGHRS, CDR2 YFSETQ. J gave up 0 bases and V 0 bases, and 4 bases lay outside the gene matches. The CDR3 sequence is CASSLAGTGDSTDTQYF. The CDR3 region has the DNA TGCGCCAGCAGCTTGGCAGGGACAGGGGACAGCACAGATACGCAGTATTTT.

This clone was seen a handful of times. This chain links TRBV6-1 with TRBJ2-4; possibly TRBD1 for D (6 bases). Trimming shortened V by 8 bases and J by 8 bases, and 16 bases separated the two germline ends. The CDR3 runs to 13 residues. CDR1 and CDR2 (germline): MNHNS, SASEGT. The CDR3 DNA is TGTGCCAGCTATCAGGGGCGTGGAGACATTCAGTACTTC. Protein sequence: CASYQGRGDIQYF.

The CDR3 sequence is CASSLRGGDEAFF. The DNA of the CDR3 is TGTGCCAGCAGCCTTCGTGGGGGGGACGAAGCTTTCTTT. This chain links TRBV7-9 with TRBJ1-1; perhaps TRBD1 as D (5 bases). CDR1 and CDR2 (germline): SEHNR, FQNEAQ (reference sequence). Trimming stripped 5 bases from V and 8 bases from J, with 15 bases between. CDR3 length equals 13 residues.

This clone was counted between two and nine times. The rearrangement links TRBV5-1 to TRBJ2-1; D is ambiguous. Germline V gene lookup returns CDR1 SGHRS and CDR2 YFSETQ. The CDR3 contains 13 residues. The ends were cut back, 2 bases at V and 6 bases at J, with 9 bases in the middle. CDR3 amino acids: CASSFGSSNEQFF. DNA for the CDR3: TGCGCCAGCAGCTTCGGGTCGTCCAATGAGCAGTTCTTC.

This chain joins TRBV28 and TRBJ1-4; 10 positions match TRBD1. V gave up 6 bases and J gave up 0 bases; unmatched junction bases: 13. The CDR3 covers 19 residues. Germline assignment: CDR1 MDHEN and CDR2 SYDVKM. The CDR3 bases are TGTGCCAGCAGGTCGGACAGGGGGAGGGGGCTTGCAACTAATGAAAAACTGTTTTTT. It yields the protein CASRSDRGRGLATNEKLFF.

The V call is TRBV30, the J call TRBJ2-5; tentative D call: TRBD2 (6 bases). The germline CDR1 and CDR2 sequences are GTSNPN and SVGIG (reference sequence). The CDR3 spans 14 residues. The ends were cut back, 8 bases at V and 0 bases at J, with 16 bases in the middle. CDR3 loop: CAVGSGADQETQYF. In nucleotides, the CDR3 is TGTGCCGTAGGTAGCGGAGCAGACCAAGAGACCCAGTACTTC.

The chain has TRBV7-9 and TRBJ2-5, with TRBD2 as a possible D gene (7 bases). The germline V gene has CDR1 SEHNR and CDR2 FQNEAQ (reference sequence). Between the trimmed V and J ends, which lost 4 bases and 2 bases, there was a span of 17 bases. This CDR3 has 16 amino acids. CDR3 nucleotide sequence: TGTGCCAGCAGCTGGACGAGGGGGGGAGGGCAAGAGACCCAGTACTTC. Residues: CASSWTRGGGQETQYF.

The genes are TRBV5-1 and TRBJ2-2; 10 bases line up with TRBD2. Germline CDR1 reads SGHRS; CDR2 reads YFSETQ. The CDR3 consists of 16 residues. After removal of 4 bases from V and 2 bases from J, the junction contained 5 bases not matched to a gene. The CDR3 DNA reads TGCGCCAGCAGCATACTAGCGGGAACTAACACCGGGGAGCTGTTTTTT. This gives the protein CASSILAGTNTGELFF.

V and J are TRBV4-1 and TRBJ2-6; 7 bases align to TRBD1. V lost 0 bases and J lost 0; bases outside the gene matches: 11. The CDR3 length is 20 residues. CDR1 is MGHRA, CDR2 YSYEKL, per germline. The CDR3 spells CASSQDPHRGLRSGANVLTF. CDR3 DNA: TGCGCCAGCAGCCAAGATCCCCACAGGGGTTTGCGCTCTGGGGCCAACGTCCTGACTTTC.

This clone was seen once. This chain joins TRBV4-1 and TRBJ1-2, with D possibly being TRBD1 (6 bases). The V gene lost 1 base and the J gene lost 4 bases, with 10 bases spanning the gap. The germline CDR1 and CDR2 sequences are MGHRA and YSYEKL. The CDR3 runs 14 residues. CDR3 DNA: TGCGCCAGCAGCCAAGCGACAGGTTTCTATGGCTACACCTTC. Protein sequence: CASSQATGFYGYTF.

The chain joins TRBV4-3 to TRBJ1-5; D is possibly TRBD1 (6 bases). This CDR3 has 14 residues. Germline V CDR1 and CDR2: LGHNA, YSLEER. V lost 2 bases and J lost 8, with 13 bases in between. CDR3 region: CASSQQGRGEPQHF. In DNA form, the CDR3 reads TGCGCCAGCAGCCAACAGGGGCGGGGGGAGCCCCAGCATTTT.

This clone was seen more than once but under ten times. The chain carries TRBV6-5 and TRBJ1-5, with D perhaps matching TRBD1 (6 bases). Germline V CDR1 and CDR2: MNHEY, SVGAGI. CDR3 size: 14 residues. Trimming cost V 2 bases and J 7 bases, with 12 bases left between them. In nucleotides, the CDR3 is TGTGCCAGCAGTTACGTGGCAGGGACACAGCCCCAGCATTTT. Translation: CASSYVAGTQPQHF.

This chain uses TRBV7-3 with TRBJ1-1, with no clear D. The V end lost 8 bases, the J end lost 3 bases, and 13 bases lay between the germline ends. The germline gives CDR1 SGHTA, CDR2 FQGTGA. The CDR3 runs 13 residues. The CDR3 spells CASSEGLDTEAFF. DNA of the CDR3: TGTGCCAGCTCCGAGGGCTTGGACACTGAAGCTTTCTTT.

CDR3 residues: CASSYPRTGQGTEAFF. The DNA of the CDR3 is TGTGCCAGCAGTTACCCCCGGACAGGTCAGGGGACTGAAGCTTTCTTT. The V gene is TRBV6-6, the J gene TRBJ1-1; TRBD1 agrees at 7 bases. Trimming removed 2 bases from V and 5 bases from J; junction bases left unmatched: 11. In germline, CDR1 is MNHNY, CDR2 SVGAGI (reference sequence). The CDR3 runs 16 residues.

This clone has only one observation. The J gene is TRBJ1-2, the V gene TRBV7-2; 9 bases align to TRBD1. CDR1 is SGHTA, CDR2 FQGNSA, per germline. This CDR3 comprises 13 residues. With 7 bases clipped from V and 4 bases from J, the junction kept 4 bases outside the gene matches. In DNA, the CDR3 is TGTGCCAGCACCGACAGGGGGGGCTATGGCTACACCTTC. This gives the protein CASTDRGGYGYTF.

This clone was seen once. The chain couples TRBV27 to TRBJ2-1, with D tentatively TRBD2 (6 bases). The CDR3 loop spans 15 amino acids. The germline V gene encodes CDR1 MNHEY and CDR2 SMNVEV (reference sequence). V lost 5 bases to trimming and J lost 7 bases, with 18 bases between them. CDR3 nucleotides: TGTGCCAGCAGTAAAGGGGACTCAACGGGAAATGAGCAGTTCTTC. Translated: CASSKGDSTGNEQFF.

The gene calls are TRBV27 and TRBJ2-7; the match to TRBD1 covers 11 bases. After removal of 6 bases from V and 2 bases from J, the junction contained 9 bases not matched to a gene. Germline CDR1 is MNHEY and CDR2 is SMNVEV (reference sequence). This CDR3 has 16 amino acids. In DNA, the CDR3 is TGTGCCAGCAGACCCCGGGGACAGGGGGAAACCTACGAGCAGTACTTC. Amino acid sequence: CASRPRGQGETYEQYF.

The chain joins TRBV11-2 to TRBJ1-1, with 10 bases that match TRBD1. This CDR3 region has 13 residues. CDR1 and CDR2 from the germline V gene are SGHAT and FQNNGV. V lost 8 bases and J lost 4; bases outside the gene matches: 4. DNA of the CDR3: TGTGCCAGCTTAGGACAGGGGGGCACTGAAGCTTTCTTT. Protein: CASLGQGGTEAFF.

The V gene is TRBV19, the J gene TRBJ2-5; D gene unclear. The length of the CDR3 is 15 residues. Trimming left V 4 bases short and J 5 bases short, with 17 bases between. The V gene's germline CDR1 is LNHDA and CDR2 SQIVND (reference sequence). The CDR3 is CASSTHPPLGETQYF. The CDR3, as DNA: TGTGCCAGTAGTACCCACCCGCCCCTCGGGGAGACCCAGTACTTC.

This chain links TRBV15 with TRBJ2-7, with 10 nucleotides matching TRBD2. The CDR3 extends over 16 amino acids. CDR1 and CDR2 (germline): LNHNV, YYDKDF (reference sequence). V was pared by 4 bases and J by 3 bases, with 9 bases of the junction left unmatched. The DNA for the CDR3 is TGTGCCACCAGCAATCCTCTAGCGGGGGCCAACTACGAGCAGTACTTC. Translated: CATSNPLAGANYEQYF.